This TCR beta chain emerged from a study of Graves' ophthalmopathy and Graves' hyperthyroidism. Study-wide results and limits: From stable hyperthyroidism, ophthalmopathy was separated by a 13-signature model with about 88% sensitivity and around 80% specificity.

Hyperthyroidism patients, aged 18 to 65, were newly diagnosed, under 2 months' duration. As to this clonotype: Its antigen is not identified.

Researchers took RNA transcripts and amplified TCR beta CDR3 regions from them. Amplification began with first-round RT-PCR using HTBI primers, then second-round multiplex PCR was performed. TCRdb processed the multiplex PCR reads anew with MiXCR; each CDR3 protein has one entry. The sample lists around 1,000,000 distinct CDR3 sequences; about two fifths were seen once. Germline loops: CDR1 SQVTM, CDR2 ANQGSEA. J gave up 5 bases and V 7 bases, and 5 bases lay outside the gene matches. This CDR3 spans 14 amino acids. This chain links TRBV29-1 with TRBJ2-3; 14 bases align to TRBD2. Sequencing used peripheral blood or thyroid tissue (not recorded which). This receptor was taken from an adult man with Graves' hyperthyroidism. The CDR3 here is CSAPGLAGVDTQYF. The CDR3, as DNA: TGCAGCGCCCCGGGACTAGCGGGAGTAGATACGCAGTATTTT.